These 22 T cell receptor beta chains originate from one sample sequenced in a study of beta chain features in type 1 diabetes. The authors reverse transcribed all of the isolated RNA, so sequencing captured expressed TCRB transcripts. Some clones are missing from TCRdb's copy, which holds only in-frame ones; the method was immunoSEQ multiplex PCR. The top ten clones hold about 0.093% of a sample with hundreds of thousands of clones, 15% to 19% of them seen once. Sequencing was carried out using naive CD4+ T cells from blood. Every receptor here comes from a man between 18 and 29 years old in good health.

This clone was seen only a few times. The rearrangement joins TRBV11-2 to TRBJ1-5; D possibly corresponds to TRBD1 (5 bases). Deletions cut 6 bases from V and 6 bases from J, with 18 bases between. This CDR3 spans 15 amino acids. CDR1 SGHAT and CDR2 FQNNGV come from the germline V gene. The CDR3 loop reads CASRTHVRDGQPQHF. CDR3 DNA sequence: TGTGCCAGCAGGACCCACGTGAGGGACGGTCAGCCCCAGCATTTT.

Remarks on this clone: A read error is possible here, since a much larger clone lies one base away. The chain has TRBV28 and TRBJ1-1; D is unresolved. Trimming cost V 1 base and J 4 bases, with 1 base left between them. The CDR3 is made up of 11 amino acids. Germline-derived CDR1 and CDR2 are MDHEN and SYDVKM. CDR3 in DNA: TGTGCCAGCAGTTTATTCACTGAAGCTTTCTTT. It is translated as CASSLFTEAFF.

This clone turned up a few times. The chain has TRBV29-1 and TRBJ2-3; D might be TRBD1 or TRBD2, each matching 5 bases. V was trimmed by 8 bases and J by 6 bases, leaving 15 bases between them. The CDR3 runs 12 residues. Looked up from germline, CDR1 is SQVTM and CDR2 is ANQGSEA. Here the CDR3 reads CSTASWGDTQYF. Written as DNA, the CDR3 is TGCAGCACCGCTAGCTGGGGGGATACGCAGTATTTT.

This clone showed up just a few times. DNA for the CDR3: TGTGCCTTTGAAACAGGCATGAGGACTGAAGCTTTCTTT. Its protein product is CAFETGMRTEAFF. The rearrangement joins TRBV30 to TRBJ1-1; D may be TRBD1 (5 bases). The CDR3 totals 13 residues. Germline V CDR1 and CDR2: GTSNPN, SVGIG (reference sequence). V lost 7 bases, J lost 5 bases, and 17 bases lay in between.

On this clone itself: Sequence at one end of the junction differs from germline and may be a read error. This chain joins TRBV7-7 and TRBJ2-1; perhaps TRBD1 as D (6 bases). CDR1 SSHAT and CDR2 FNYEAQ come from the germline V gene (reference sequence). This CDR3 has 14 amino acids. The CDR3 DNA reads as TGTGCTAGCAGCCTATCGGGGACAACGAATGAGCAGTTCTTC. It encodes CASSLSGTTNEQFF.

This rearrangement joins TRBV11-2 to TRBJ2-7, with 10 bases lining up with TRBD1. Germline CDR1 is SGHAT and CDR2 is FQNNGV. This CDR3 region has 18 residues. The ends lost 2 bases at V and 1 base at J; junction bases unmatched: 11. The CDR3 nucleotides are TGTGCCAGCAGCTTAACGTTCCGGTCGGGACAGGGGTCCTACGAGCAGTACTTC. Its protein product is CASSLTFRSGQGSYEQYF.

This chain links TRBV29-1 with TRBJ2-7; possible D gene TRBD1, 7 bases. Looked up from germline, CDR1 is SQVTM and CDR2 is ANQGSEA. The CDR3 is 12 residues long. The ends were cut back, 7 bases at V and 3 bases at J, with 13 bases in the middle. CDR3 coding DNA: TGCAGCGGTGGGCAGGGGGGCTACGAGCAGTACTTC. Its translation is CSGGQGGYEQYF.

CDR3 in amino acids: CASSKLAGRYEQYF. CDR3 DNA: TGTGCCAGCAGTAAACTAGCGGGAAGGTACGAGCAGTACTTC. This chain links TRBV11-2 with TRBJ2-7; 10 nucleotides agree with TRBD2. The CDR3 has 14 amino acids. Per germline, CDR1 SGHAT and CDR2 FQNNGV. The ends lost 6 bases at V and 4 bases at J; junction bases unmatched: 6.

Written as DNA, the CDR3 is TGTGCCAGCAGCGCCCTAGGACAGGGGAATCAGCCCCAGCATTTT. This sequence encodes CASSALGQGNQPQHF. This chain uses TRBV9 with TRBJ1-5, with 9 bases lining up with TRBD1. The V segment lost 3 bases and the J segment 4 bases; nucleotides outside the gene matches: 5. Germline V gene data show CDR1 as SGDLS and CDR2 as YYNGEE. This CDR3 is built from 15 residues.

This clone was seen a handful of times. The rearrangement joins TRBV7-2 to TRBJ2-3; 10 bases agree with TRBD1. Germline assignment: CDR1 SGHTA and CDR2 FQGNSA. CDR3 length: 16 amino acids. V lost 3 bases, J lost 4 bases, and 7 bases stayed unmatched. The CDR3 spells CASSFGRTGGPDTQYF. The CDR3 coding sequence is TGTGCCAGCAGCTTTGGGAGGACAGGGGGACCAGATACGCAGTATTTT.

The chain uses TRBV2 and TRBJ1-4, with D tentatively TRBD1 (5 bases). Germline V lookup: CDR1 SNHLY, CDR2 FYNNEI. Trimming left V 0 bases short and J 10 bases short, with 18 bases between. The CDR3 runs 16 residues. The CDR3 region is CASSEALHQGWRKLFF. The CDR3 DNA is TGTGCCAGCAGTGAAGCGCTTCATCAGGGTTGGAGAAAACTGTTTTTT.

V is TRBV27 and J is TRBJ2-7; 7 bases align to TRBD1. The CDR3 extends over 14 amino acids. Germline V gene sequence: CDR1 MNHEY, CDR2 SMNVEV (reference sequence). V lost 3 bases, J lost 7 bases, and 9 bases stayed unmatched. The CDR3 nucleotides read TGTGCCAGCAGTTTCCTCGACAGGGTCGGTGAGCAGTACTTC. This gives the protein CASSFLDRVGEQYF.

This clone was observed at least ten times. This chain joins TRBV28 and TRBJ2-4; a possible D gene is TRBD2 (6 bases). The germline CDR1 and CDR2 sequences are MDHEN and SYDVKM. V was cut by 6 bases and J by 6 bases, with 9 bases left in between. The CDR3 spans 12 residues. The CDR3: CASRGGTNIQYF. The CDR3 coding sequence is TGTGCCAGCAGGGGAGGTACAAACATTCAGTACTTC.

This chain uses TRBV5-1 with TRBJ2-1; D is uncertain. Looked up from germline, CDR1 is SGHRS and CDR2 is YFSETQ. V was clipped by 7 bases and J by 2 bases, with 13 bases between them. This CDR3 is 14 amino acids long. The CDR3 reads CASQRRDPYNEQFF. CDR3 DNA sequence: TGCGCCAGCCAGCGTAGGGATCCCTACAATGAGCAGTTCTTC.

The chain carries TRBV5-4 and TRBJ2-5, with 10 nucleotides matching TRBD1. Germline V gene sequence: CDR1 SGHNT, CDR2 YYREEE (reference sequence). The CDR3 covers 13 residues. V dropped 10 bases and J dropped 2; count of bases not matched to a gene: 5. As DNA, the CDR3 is TGTGCCGTCGGGACAGGGGATCAAGAGACCCAGTACTTC. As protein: CAVGTGDQETQYF.

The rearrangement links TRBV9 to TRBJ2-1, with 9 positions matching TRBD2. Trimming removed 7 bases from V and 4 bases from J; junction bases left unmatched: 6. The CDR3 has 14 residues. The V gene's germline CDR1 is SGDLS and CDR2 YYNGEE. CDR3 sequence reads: CASQPSGVYNEQFF. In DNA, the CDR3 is TGTGCCAGCCAACCTAGCGGGGTTTACAATGAGCAGTTCTTC.

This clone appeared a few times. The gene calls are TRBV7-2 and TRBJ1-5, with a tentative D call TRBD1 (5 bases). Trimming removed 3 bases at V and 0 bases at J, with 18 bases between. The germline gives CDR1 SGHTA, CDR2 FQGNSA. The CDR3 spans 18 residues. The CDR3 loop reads CASSFPRGAGYSNQPQHF. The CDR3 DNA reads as TGTGCCAGCAGCTTCCCGAGGGGCGCTGGTTATAGCAATCAGCCCCAGCATTTT.

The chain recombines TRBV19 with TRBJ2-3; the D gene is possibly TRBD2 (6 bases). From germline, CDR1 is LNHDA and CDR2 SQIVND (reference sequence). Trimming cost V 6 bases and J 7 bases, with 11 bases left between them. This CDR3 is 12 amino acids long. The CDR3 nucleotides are TGTGCCAGTAGCGGGACTGGTAATACGCAGTATTTT. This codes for CASSGTGNTQYF.

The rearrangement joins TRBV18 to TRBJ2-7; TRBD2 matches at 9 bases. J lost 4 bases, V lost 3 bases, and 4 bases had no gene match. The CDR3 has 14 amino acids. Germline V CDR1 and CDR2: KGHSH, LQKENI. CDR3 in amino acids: CASSPGLAWYEQYF. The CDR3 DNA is TGTGCCAGCTCACCGGGACTAGCTTGGTACGAGCAGTACTTC.

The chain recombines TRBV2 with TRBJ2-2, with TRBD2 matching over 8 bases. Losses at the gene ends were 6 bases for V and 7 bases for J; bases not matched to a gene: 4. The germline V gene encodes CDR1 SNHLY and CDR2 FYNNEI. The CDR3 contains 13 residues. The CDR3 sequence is CASRGLEVGELFF. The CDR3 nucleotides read TGTGCCAGCAGGGGACTAGAGGTCGGGGAGCTGTTTTTT.

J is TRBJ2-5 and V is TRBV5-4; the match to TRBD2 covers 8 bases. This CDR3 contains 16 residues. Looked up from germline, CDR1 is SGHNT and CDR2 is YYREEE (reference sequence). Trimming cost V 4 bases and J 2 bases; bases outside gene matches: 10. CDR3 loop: CASSPGGGRQQETQYF. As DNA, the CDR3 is TGTGCCAGCAGCCCTGGCGGCGGGAGGCAACAAGAGACCCAGTACTTC.

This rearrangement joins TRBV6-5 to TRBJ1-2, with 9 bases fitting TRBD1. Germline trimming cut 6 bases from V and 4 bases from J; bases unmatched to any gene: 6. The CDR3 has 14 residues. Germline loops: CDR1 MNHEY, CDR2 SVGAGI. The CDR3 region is CASRRDRDTYGYTF. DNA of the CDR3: TGTGCCAGCAGGCGGGACAGGGATACCTATGGCTACACCTTC.